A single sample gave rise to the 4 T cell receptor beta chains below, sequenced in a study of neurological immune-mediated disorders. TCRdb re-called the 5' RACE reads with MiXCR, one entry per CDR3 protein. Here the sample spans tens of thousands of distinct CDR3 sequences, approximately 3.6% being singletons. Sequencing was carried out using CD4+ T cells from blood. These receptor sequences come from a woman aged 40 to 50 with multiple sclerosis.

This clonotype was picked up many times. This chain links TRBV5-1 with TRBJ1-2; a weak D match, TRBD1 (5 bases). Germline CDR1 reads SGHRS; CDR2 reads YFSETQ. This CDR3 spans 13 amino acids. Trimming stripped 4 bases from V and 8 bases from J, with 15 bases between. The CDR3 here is CASSTGPRDGYTF. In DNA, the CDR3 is TGCGCCAGCAGCACCGGACCTCGGGACGGCTACACCTTC.

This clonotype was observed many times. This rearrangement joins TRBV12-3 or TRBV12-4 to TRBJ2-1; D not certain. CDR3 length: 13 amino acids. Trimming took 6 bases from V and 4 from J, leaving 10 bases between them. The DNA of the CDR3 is TGTGCCAGCAGCCCGGACGGATACAATGAGCAGTTCTTC. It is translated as CASSPDGYNEQFF.

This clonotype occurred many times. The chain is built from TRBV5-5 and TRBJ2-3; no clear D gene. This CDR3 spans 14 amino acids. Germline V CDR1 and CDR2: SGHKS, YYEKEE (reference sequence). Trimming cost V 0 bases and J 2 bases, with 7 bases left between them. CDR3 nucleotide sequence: TGTGCCAGCAGCTTGGCTCCCCACACAGATACGCAGTATTTT. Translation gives CASSLAPHTDTQYF.

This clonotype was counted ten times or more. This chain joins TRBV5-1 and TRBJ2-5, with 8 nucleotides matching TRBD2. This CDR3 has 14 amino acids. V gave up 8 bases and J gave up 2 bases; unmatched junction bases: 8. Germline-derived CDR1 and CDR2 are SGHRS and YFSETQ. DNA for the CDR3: TGCGCCAGTTGCTACGGGGGGGGTCAAGAGACCCAGTACTTC. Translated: CASCYGGGQETQYF.